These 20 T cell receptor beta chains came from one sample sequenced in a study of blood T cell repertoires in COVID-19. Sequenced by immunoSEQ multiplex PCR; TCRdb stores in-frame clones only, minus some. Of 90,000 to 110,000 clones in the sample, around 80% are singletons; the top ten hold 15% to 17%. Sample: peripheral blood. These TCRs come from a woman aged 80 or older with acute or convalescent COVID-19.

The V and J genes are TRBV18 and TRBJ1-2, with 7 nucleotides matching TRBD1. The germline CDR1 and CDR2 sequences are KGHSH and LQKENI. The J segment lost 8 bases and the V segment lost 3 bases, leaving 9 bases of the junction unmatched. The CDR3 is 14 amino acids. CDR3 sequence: CASSPANRGGGYTF. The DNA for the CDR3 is TGTGCCAGCTCACCTGCTAACAGGGGTGGAGGCTACACCTTC.

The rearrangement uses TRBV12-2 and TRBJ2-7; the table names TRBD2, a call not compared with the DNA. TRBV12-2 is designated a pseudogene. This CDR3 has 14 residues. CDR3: CASPPSREGNEQYF. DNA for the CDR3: TGTGCAAGTCCCCCCAGCAGGGAGGGGAACGAGCAGTACTTC.

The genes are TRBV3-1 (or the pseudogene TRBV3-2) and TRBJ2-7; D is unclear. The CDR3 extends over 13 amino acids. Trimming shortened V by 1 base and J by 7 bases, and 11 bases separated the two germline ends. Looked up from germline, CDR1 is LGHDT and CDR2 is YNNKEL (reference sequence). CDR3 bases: TGTGCCAGCAGCCAAGGACTGGAAGGAGAGCAGTACTTC. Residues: CASSQGLEGEQYF.

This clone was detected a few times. CDR3 amino acids: CATAPGQGIGANVLTF. CDR3 coding DNA: TGTGCCACCGCTCCGGGACAGGGTATTGGGGCCAACGTCCTGACTTTC. The chain combines TRBV24-1 with TRBJ2-6, with TRBD1 identical over 9 bases. CDR3 size: 16 residues. Germline trimming cut 9 bases from V and 3 bases from J; bases unmatched to any gene: 8. Germline V lookup: CDR1 KGHDR, CDR2 SFDVKD.

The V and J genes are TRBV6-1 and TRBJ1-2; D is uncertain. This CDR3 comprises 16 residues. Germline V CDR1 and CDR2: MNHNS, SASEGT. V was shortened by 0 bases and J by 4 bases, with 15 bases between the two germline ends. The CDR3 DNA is TGTGCCAGCAGTGAAGCGCAACCCACTGCCGGCTATGGCTACACCTTC. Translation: CASSEAQPTAGYGYTF.

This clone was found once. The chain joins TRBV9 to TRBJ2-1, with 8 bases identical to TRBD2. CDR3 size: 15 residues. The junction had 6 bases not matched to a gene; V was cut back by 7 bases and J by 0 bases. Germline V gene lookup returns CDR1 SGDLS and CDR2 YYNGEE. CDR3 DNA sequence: TGTGCCAGCGCGGGGGGCACGAGCTCCTACAATGAGCAGTTCTTC. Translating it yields CASAGGTSSYNEQFF.

The CDR3 sequence: CASSPRTGAYEQYF. The CDR3 region has the DNA TGTGCCAGCAGCCCGAGGACAGGGGCGTACGAGCAGTACTTC. The J gene is TRBJ2-7, the V gene TRBV7-2, with TRBD1 matching over 9 bases. CDR3 length: 14 residues. The V and J ends lost 5 bases and 4 bases, in that order; junction bases with no gene match: 6. CDR1 and CDR2 from the germline V gene are SGHTA and FQGNSA.

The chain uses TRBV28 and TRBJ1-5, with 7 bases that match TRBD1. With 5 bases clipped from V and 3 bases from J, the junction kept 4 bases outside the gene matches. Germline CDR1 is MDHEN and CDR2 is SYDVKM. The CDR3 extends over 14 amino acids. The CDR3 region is CASSQTGSNQPQHF. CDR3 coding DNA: TGTGCCAGCAGTCAGACAGGGTCCAATCAGCCCCAGCATTTT.

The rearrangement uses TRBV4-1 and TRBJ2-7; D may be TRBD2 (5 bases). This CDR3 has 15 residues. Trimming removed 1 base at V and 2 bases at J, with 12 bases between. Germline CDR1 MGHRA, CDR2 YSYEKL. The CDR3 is CASSQAPTEAYEQYF. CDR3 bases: TGCGCCAGCAGCCAAGCTCCGACGGAGGCCTACGAGCAGTACTTC.

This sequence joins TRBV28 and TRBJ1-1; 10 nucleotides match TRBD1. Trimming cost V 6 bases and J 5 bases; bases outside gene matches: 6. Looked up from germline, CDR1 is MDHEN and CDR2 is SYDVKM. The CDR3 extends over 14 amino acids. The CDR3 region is CASRPDRGQTEAFF. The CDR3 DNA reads TGTGCCAGCAGACCCGACAGGGGGCAAACTGAAGCTTTCTTT.

Here the CDR3 reads CATSAAGLYEQYF. Here the CDR3 DNA reads TGTGCCACCAGTGCGGCAGGGCTCTACGAGCAGTACTTC. The V gene is TRBV24-1, the J gene TRBJ2-7; the D gene is possibly TRBD1 (5 bases). CDR1 KGHDR and CDR2 SFDVKD come from the germline V gene. Trimming took 5 bases from V and 3 from J, leaving 10 bases between them. There are 13 residues in the CDR3.

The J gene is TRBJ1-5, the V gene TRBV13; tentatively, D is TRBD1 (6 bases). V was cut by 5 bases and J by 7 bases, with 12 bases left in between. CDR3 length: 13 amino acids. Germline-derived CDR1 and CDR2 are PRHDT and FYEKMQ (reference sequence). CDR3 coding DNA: TGTGCCAGCAGCGACGCAGGGGCCCAGCCCCAGCATTTT. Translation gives CASSDAGAQPQHF.

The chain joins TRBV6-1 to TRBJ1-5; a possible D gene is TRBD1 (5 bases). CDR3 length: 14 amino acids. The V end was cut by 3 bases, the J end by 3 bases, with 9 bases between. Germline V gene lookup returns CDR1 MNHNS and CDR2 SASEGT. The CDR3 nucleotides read TGTGCCAGCAGTGATCTGACAGACAATCAGCCCCAGCATTTT. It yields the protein CASSDLTDNQPQHF.

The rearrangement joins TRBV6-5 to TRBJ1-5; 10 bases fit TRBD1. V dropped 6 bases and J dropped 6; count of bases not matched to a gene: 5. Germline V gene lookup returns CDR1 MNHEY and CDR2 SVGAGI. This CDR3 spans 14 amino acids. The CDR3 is CASRRTGGSQPQHF. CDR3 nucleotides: TGTGCCAGCAGACGGACAGGGGGTTCTCAGCCCCAGCATTTT.

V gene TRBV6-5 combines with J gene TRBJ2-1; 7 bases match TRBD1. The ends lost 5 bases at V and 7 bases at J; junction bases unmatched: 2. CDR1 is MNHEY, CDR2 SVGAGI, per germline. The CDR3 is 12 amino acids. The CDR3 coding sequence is TGTGCCAGCAGTCAACAGGGGAATGAGCAGTTCTTC. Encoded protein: CASSQQGNEQFF.

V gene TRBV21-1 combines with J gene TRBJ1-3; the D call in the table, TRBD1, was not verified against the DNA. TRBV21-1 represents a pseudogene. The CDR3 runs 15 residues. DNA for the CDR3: TGTGCCAGCCGAAACCAGGGGCGCCTTGGAAACACCATATATTTT. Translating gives CASRNQGRLGNTIYF.

CDR3 DNA sequence: TGTGCCAGCAGTGACCAGGGACAATACGAGCAGTACTTC. Its protein is CASSDQGQYEQYF. The chain has TRBV25-1 and TRBJ2-7; D is perhaps TRBD1 (6 bases). The CDR3 has 13 residues. The V end was cut by 3 bases, the J end by 4 bases, with 10 bases between. The germline V gene has CDR1 MGHDK and CDR2 SYGVNS.

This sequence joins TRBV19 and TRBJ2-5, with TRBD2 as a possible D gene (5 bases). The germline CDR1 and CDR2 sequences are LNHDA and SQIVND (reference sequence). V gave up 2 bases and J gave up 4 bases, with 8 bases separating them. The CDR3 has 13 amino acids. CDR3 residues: CASSIFRGETQYF. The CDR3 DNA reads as TGTGCCAGTAGTATATTCCGGGGAGAGACCCAGTACTTC.

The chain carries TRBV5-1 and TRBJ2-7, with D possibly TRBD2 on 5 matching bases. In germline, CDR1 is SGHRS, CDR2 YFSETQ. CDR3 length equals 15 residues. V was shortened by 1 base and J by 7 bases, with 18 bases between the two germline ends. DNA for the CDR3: TGCGCCAGCAGCTTGAACGAGCCGGGGATAGGGGAGCAGTACTTC. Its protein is CASSLNEPGIGEQYF.

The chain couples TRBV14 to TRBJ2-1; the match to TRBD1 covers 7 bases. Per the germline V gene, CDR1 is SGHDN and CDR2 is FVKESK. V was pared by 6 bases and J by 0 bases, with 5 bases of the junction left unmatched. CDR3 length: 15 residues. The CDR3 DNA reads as TGTGCCAGCAGGTCGACAGGGAGCTCCTACAATGAGCAGTTCTTC. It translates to CASRSTGSSYNEQFF.